A single sample is the source of the 4 T cell receptor beta chains below, sequenced in a study of PD-1 blockade in classical Hodgkin lymphoma. Method: immunoSEQ multiplex PCR; TCRdb's copy keeps in-frame clones and lacks some. The table has under 30,000 clones, roughly 86% seen once. Described time point: cycle 4 day 1 (C4D1), after about 6 weeks of nivolumab. Patients all relapsed after autologous stem cell transplantation, and there was variation in brentuximab vedotin exposure. Magnetic negative selection was used to purify CD4+ T cells from PBMCs that had been thawed. Source: CD4+ T cells from blood, taken before the fourth cycle of nivolumab. Receptors originate from a human donor with classical Hodgkin lymphoma.

The rearrangement uses TRBV7-6 and TRBJ2-1, with 7 bases fitting TRBD1. Germline lookup yields CDR1 SGHVS and CDR2 FNYEAQ. V trimming: 4 bases; J trimming: 5 bases; junction bases outside the gene matches: 5. This CDR3 has 14 residues. The CDR3 loop is CASSSTGFHNEQFF. The CDR3 bases are TGTGCCAGCAGCTCGACAGGGTTCCACAATGAGCAGTTCTTC. The variable domain in full, completed from reference TRBV7-6 and TRBJ2-1, reads GAGVSQSPRYKVTKRGQDVALRCDPISGHVSLYWYRQALGQGPEFLTYFNYEAQQDKSGLPNDRFSAERPEGSISTLTIQRTEQRDSAMYRCASSSTGFHNEQFFGPGTRLTVL.

V usage is TRBV5-8 and J usage is TRBJ1-4; D not certain. CDR1 is SGHTS, CDR2 YDEGEE, per germline. The CDR3 contains 14 residues. V shed 0 bases and J shed 7 bases, with 10 bases lying between them. This CDR3 is CASSLGVGGEKLFF. The CDR3 DNA is TGTGCCAGCAGCTTGGGAGTCGGAGGTGAAAAACTGTTTTTT.

In this sample, this clone turned up a few times. The CDR3 DNA reads as TGTGCCAGCAGAGTGACTAGCGGGGGGGAACAGTTCTTC. It specifies CASRVTSGGEQFF. The chain has TRBV9 and TRBJ2-1, with 14 nucleotides matching TRBD2. The germline V gene has CDR1 SGDLS and CDR2 YYNGEE. V shed 5 bases and J 13 bases; nucleotides not matched to a gene: 5. This CDR3 has 13 residues.

The V and J genes are TRBV13 and TRBJ2-1, with 9 bases identical to TRBD2. The CDR3 loop spans 13 amino acids. V shed 5 bases and J 9 bases; nucleotides not matched to a gene: 5. Per the germline V gene, CDR1 is PRHDT and CDR2 is FYEKMQ (reference sequence). The CDR3 bases are TGTGCCAGCAGCCCCTCGACTAGCGGTGAGCAGTTCTTC. Protein: CASSPSTSGEQFF.